The table lists the clone carrying this T cell receptor (beta chain) with many counts. Antigen unknown. These data belong to a study of Graves' ophthalmopathy and Graves' hyperthyroidism. Study observations and caveats: Blood was where most expanded thyroid clonotypes above 0.001 frequency also turned up.

For repertoire sequencing, the TCR beta CDR3 regions were amplified from RNA transcripts. First-round RT-PCR with HTBI primers preceded a second-round multiplex PCR. TCRdb reprocessed the multiplex PCR reads via MiXCR and lists one record per CDR3 protein. The sample lists roughly 500,000 distinct CDR3 sequences, approximately 14% seen once, with 9.8% in the top ten. CDR1 is SGHTA, CDR2 FQGNSA, per germline. V was clipped by 7 bases and J by 5 bases; unmatched bases: 10. CDR3 length: 14 residues. Ophthalmopathy cases showed moderate-to-severe activity, scoring CAS ≥3 and NOSPECS ≥4, with duration under 3 months. Certain patients, namely those with other autoimmune diseases, uncontrolled infections, pregnancy or lactation, were excluded.

The sequenced sample was blood. The V and J genes are TRBV7-2 and TRBJ2-5; 7 bases map to TRBD1. The receptor was derived from a woman in her 30s with Graves' ophthalmopathy. The CDR3 is CASTRTGPSETQYF. CDR3 sequence (DNA): TGTGCCAGCACCCGGACAGGTCCGTCGGAGACCCAGTACTTC.